This T cell receptor beta chain was sequenced for a study of blood T cells in healthy people across ages. At least 5.5 micrograms of total RNA were extracted per sample. This CDR3 is built from 15 residues. The V end was cut by 5 bases, the J end by 3 bases, with 16 bases between. This clonotype was seen a few times. Primers used in a second PCR of about 6 to 11 cycles were a sample-barcoded 5' primer and a J-beta primer mix. TCRdb reprocessed the 5' RACE reads via MiXCR and lists one record per CDR3 protein. The sample yields 1 million to 1.2 million distinct CDR3 sequences, under 40% seen once. The sequence was obtained from a man aged 18 to 29 in good health. The chain has TRBV12-3 or TRBV12-4 and TRBJ2-5; unclear D gene. Sample: blood. The CDR3 sequence is CASSPPSGREETQYF. In DNA form, the CDR3 reads TGTGCCAGCAGTCCGCCTAGTGGAAGGGAAGAGACCCAGTACTTC.